The T cell receptor (beta chain) described here comes from a study of CDR3 diversity in severe acne. TCRdb passed the PCR reads through MiXCR, listing each CDR3 protein once. The sample holds around 83,000 distinct CDR3 sequences, roughly 49% seen once. From germline, CDR1 is DFQATT and CDR2 SNEGSKA (reference sequence). After removal of 6 bases from V and 3 bases from J, the junction contained 11 bases not matched to a gene. This CDR3 is 15 amino acids long. The material sequenced was blood. The origin of this receptor is a male donor with severe acne vulgaris. The chain uses TRBV20-1 and TRBJ2-7, with 10 nucleotides matching TRBD2. The CDR3 DNA follows: TGCAGTGCGGTACGGTCTAGCGGGAGTTTCTACGAGCAGTACTTC. Translation gives CSAVRSSGSFYEQYF.